This TCR beta chain is drawn from a study of OX40 agonist ivuxolimab in advanced cancers. Study findings and constraints: In the 0.1-3.0 mg/kg groups, partial responders showed among the lowest expansion.

Note on this clone: The antigen is unknown.

V lost 5 bases, J lost 2 bases, and 11 bases stayed unmatched. CDR1 MNHEY and CDR2 SMNVEV come from the germline V gene (reference sequence). The CDR3 runs to 17 residues. Repertoires were generated with immunoSEQ multiplex PCR, while TCRdb's copy carries only in-frame clones and drops some. The sample records 75,000 to 90,000 clones, under 95% being singletons. The genes are TRBV27 and TRBJ1-5; 8 nucleotides agree with TRBD1. Here the sequenced sample was CD4+ or CD8+ T cells sorted from blood, taken in a trial of the OX40 agonist ivuxolimab. This receptor was identified in an adult with an advanced solid tumor such as melanoma, head and neck, liver or kidney cancer. The CDR3 nucleotides are TGTGCCAGCAGTCTAACCCGACAGGGGTCTGGCAATCAGCCCCAGCATTTT. Protein: CASSLTRQGSGNQPQHF.